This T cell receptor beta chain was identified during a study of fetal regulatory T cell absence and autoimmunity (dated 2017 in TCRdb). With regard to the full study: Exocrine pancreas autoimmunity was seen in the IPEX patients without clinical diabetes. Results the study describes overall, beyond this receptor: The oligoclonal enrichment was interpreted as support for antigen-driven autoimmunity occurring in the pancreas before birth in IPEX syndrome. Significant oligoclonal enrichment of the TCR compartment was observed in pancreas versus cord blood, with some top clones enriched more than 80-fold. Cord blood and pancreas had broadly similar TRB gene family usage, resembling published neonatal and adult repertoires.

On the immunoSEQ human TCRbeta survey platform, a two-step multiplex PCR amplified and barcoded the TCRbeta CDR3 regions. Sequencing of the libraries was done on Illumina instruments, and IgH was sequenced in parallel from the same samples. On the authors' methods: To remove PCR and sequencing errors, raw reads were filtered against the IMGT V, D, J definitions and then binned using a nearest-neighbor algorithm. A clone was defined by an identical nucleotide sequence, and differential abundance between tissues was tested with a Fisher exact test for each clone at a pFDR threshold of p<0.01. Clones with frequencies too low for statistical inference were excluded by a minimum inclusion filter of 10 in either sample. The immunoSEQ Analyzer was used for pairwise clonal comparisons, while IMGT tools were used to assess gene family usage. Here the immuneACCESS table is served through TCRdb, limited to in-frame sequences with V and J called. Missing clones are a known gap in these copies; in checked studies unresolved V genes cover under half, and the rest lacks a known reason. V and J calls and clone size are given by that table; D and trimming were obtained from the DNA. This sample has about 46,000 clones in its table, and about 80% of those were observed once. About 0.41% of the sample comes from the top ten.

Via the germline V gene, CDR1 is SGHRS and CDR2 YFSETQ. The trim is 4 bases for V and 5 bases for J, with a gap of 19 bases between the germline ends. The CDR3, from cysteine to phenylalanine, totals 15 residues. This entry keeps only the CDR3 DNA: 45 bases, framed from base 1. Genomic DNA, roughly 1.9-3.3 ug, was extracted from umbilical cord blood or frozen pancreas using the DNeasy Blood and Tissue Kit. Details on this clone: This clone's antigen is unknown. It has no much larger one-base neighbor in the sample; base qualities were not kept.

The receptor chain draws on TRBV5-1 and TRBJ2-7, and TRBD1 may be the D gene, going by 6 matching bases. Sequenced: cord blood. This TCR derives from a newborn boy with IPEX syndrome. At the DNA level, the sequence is TGCGCCAGCAGCGACCCCAGGGGCGTCCTTGACGAGCAGTACTTC. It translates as CASSDPRGVLDEQYF.